This T cell receptor (beta chain) was sequenced for a study of blood T cell repertoires in COVID-19. Assay: immunoSEQ multiplex PCR; the TCRdb copy retains only in-frame clones and omits some. Among some 200,000 clones listed, about 80% were seen once. Germline CDR1 and CDR2: LGHDT and YNNKEL (reference sequence). The CDR3 is made up of 14 amino acids. V lost 5 bases, J lost 3 bases, and 11 bases lay in between. This clonotype was sampled from a man aged 35 to 55 who had recovered from COVID-19. Sample: PBMCs or T cells enriched from blood (not recorded which). V usage is TRBV3-1 (or the pseudogene TRBV3-2) and J usage is TRBJ1-5; a possible D gene is TRBD1 (6 bases). DNA of the CDR3: TGTGCCAGCAGCTCACAGGGCCACAATCAGCCCCAGCATTTT. Its protein is CASSSQGHNQPQHF.